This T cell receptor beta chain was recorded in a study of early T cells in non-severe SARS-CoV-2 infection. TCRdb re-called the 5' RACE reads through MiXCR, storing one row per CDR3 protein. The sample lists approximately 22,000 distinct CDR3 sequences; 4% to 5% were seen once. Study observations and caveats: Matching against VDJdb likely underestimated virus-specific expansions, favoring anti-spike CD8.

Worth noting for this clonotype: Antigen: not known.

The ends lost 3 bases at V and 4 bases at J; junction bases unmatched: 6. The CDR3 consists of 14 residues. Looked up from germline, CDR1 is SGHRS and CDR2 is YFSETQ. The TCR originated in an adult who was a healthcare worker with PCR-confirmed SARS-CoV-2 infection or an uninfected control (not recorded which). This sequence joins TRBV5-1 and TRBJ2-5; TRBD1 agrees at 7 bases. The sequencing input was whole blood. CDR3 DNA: TGCGCCAGCAGCTCCTACAGGGGACCAGAGACCCAGTACTTC. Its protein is CASSSYRGPETQYF.